A selection of T cell receptor beta chains follows, all from one sample in a study of identical twins. A single record per CDR3 protein comes from TCRdb applying MiXCR to the 5' RACE reads. The sample contains 400,000 to 500,000 distinct CDR3 sequences, about 13% of which appear only once. The sample also formed part of further work on yellow fever vaccine responses in identical twins.

Sample: CD4+ T cells sorted from blood. These receptors all come from a woman between 18 and 30 years old in good health. Each CDR3 is given with its conserved first and last residue. Fields, in order: J gene, V gene, D gene, clone size, CDR3 protein, CDR3 DNA. A D gene is named only where the DNA matches it firmly. Clone size is not always given. Where it is, it says once, few, many or a class for expanded clones.

j_call: TRBJ1-4; v_call: TRBV5-1; d_call: NA; clone_size: NA; cdr3_aa: CASSLTGISTEKLFF; cdr3_nt: TGCGCCAGCAGCCTAACAGGGATCAGTACTGAAAAACTGTTTTTT
j_call: TRBJ2-5; v_call: TRBV28; d_call: NA; clone_size: few; cdr3_aa: CASSARPTQETQYF; cdr3_nt: TGTGCCAGCAGTGCTCGGCCCACGCAAGAGACCCAGTACTTC
j_call: TRBJ2-7; v_call: TRBV20-1; d_call: NA; clone_size: NA; cdr3_aa: CSAPWGAFEQYF; cdr3_nt: TGCAGTGCCCCCTGGGGAGCGTTCGAGCAGTACTTC
j_call: TRBJ2-7; v_call: TRBV29-1; d_call: NA; clone_size: NA; cdr3_aa: CSVEGVSSYEQYF; cdr3_nt: TGCAGCGTTGAAGGGGTCTCCTCCTACGAGCAGTACTTC
j_call: TRBJ2-1; v_call: TRBV19; d_call: TRBD2; clone_size: NA; cdr3_aa: CASSRAGNFPYNEQFF; cdr3_nt: TGTGCCAGTAGTAGAGCGGGAAACTTCCCCTACAATGAGCAGTTCTTC
j_call: TRBJ2-2; v_call: TRBV10-3; d_call: NA; clone_size: few; cdr3_aa: CAIRSDAGGTGELFF; cdr3_nt: TGTGCCATCAGATCGGACGCTGGGGGGACCGGGGAGCTGTTTTTT
j_call: TRBJ2-7; v_call: TRBV27; d_call: NA; clone_size: NA; cdr3_aa: CASRVGGGTYEQYF; cdr3_nt: TGTGCCAGCAGAGTAGGGGGGGGTACCTACGAGCAGTACTTC
j_call: TRBJ2-7; v_call: TRBV5-1; d_call: TRBD2; clone_size: few; cdr3_aa: CASSAISGTSGSVEQYF; cdr3_nt: TGCGCCAGCAGCGCAATCTCGGGGACTAGCGGGAGTGTTGAGCAGTACTTC
j_call: TRBJ2-7; v_call: TRBV29-1; d_call: NA; clone_size: many; cdr3_aa: CSVGSGASYEQYF; cdr3_nt: TGCAGCGTTGGCTCGGGGGCTTCCTACGAGCAGTACTTC
j_call: TRBJ1-2; v_call: TRBV7-9; d_call: NA; clone_size: many; cdr3_aa: CATWTDGVHGYTF; cdr3_nt: TGTGCCACCTGGACAGACGGTGTCCACGGCTACACCTTC
j_call: TRBJ2-7; v_call: TRBV7-9; d_call: NA; clone_size: few; cdr3_aa: CASSLKTGEGEQYF; cdr3_nt: TGTGCCAGCAGCTTAAAGACAGGGGAGGGGGAGCAGTACTTC
j_call: TRBJ2-2; v_call: TRBV24-1; d_call: NA; clone_size: few; cdr3_aa: CATSDLQKSNTGELFF; cdr3_nt: TGTGCCACCAGTGATTTGCAGAAGTCGAACACCGGGGAGCTGTTTTTT
j_call: TRBJ2-7; v_call: TRBV7-2; d_call: TRBD2; clone_size: few; cdr3_aa: CASSLDTRGSSYEQYF; cdr3_nt: TGTGCCAGCAGCTTAGATACCCGCGGGAGCTCCTACGAGCAGTACTTC
j_call: TRBJ2-1; v_call: TRBV11-2; d_call: NA; clone_size: few; cdr3_aa: CASSLDSDEQFF; cdr3_nt: TGTGCCAGCAGCTTAGATTCCGATGAGCAGTTCTTC
j_call: TRBJ2-5; v_call: TRBV29-1; d_call: TRBD2; clone_size: few; cdr3_aa: CSVAGQRGPQETQYF; cdr3_nt: TGCAGCGTCGCAGGCCAGCGGGGGCCTCAAGAGACCCAGTACTTC
j_call: TRBJ2-6; v_call: TRBV4-1; d_call: NA; clone_size: NA; cdr3_aa: CASSPLPRSSGANVLTF; cdr3_nt: TGCGCCAGCAGCCCCCTTCCCAGGAGCTCTGGGGCCAACGTCCTGACTTTC
j_call: TRBJ2-2; v_call: TRBV15; d_call: TRBD1; clone_size: NA; cdr3_aa: CATTPGQGAGELFF; cdr3_nt: TGTGCCACCACCCCGGGACAGGGGGCCGGGGAGCTGTTTTTT
j_call: TRBJ2-7; v_call: TRBV15; d_call: TRBD1; clone_size: few; cdr3_aa: CATSRDSGQGSYEQYF; cdr3_nt: TGTGCCACCAGCAGAGATTCGGGACAGGGGAGCTACGAGCAGTACTTC
j_call: TRBJ2-1; v_call: TRBV7-6; d_call: NA; clone_size: few; cdr3_aa: CASSSYTQGFDEQFF; cdr3_nt: TGTGCCAGCAGCTCCTACACCCAGGGTTTCGATGAGCAGTTCTTC
j_call: TRBJ2-2; v_call: TRBV19; d_call: NA; clone_size: few; cdr3_aa: CASSNRHLRDTGELFF; cdr3_nt: TGTGCCAGTAGTAACCGACACCTACGGGACACCGGGGAGCTGTTTTTT
j_call: TRBJ2-7; v_call: TRBV29-1; d_call: NA; clone_size: NA; cdr3_aa: CSVEDRGVHEQYF; cdr3_nt: TGCAGCGTTGAAGATCGGGGAGTCCACGAGCAGTACTTC
j_call: TRBJ2-3; v_call: TRBV4-1; d_call: TRBD2; clone_size: few; cdr3_aa: CASSQVGRLAGFADTQYF; cdr3_nt: TGCGCCAGCAGCCAAGTCGGGAGACTAGCGGGGTTTGCGGATACGCAGTATTTT
j_call: TRBJ2-7; v_call: TRBV10-3; d_call: NA; clone_size: few; cdr3_aa: CAISVMEDYEQYF; cdr3_nt: TGTGCCATCAGTGTTATGGAGGACTACGAGCAGTACTTC
j_call: TRBJ2-5; v_call: TRBV10-3; d_call: NA; clone_size: many; cdr3_aa: CAITSSTSETQYF; cdr3_nt: TGTGCCATCACGTCTAGCACCTCCGAGACCCAGTACTTC
j_call: TRBJ1-1; v_call: TRBV6-6; d_call: NA; clone_size: few; cdr3_aa: CAGGRSGNTEAFF; cdr3_nt: TGCGCGGGAGGGAGGAGTGGGAACACTGAAGCTTTCTTT
j_call: TRBJ2-2; v_call: TRBV9; d_call: TRBD2; clone_size: few; cdr3_aa: CASSVGASGGDPNTGELFF; cdr3_nt: TGTGCCAGCAGCGTAGGGGCTAGCGGGGGAGATCCGAACACCGGGGAGCTGTTTTTT
j_call: TRBJ2-7; v_call: TRBV6-1; d_call: TRBD2; clone_size: NA; cdr3_aa: CASTSGGSTYEQYF; cdr3_nt: TGTGCCAGCACCTCGGGGGGGTCGACCTACGAGCAGTACTTC
j_call: TRBJ2-5; v_call: TRBV20-1; d_call: TRBD2; clone_size: once; cdr3_aa: CSALTGGAQETQYF; cdr3_nt: TGCAGTGCTCTCACGGGGGGGGCCCAAGAGACCCAGTACTTC
j_call: TRBJ1-6; v_call: TRBV27; d_call: NA; clone_size: NA; cdr3_aa: CASSLSSGINSPLHF; cdr3_nt: TGTGCCAGCAGTTTATCGTCAGGGATAAATTCACCCCTCCACTTT
j_call: TRBJ2-1; v_call: TRBV6-4; d_call: NA; clone_size: few; cdr3_aa: CASSEGWSSYNEQFF; cdr3_nt: TGTGCCAGCAGTGAGGGCTGGAGCTCCTACAATGAGCAGTTCTTC
j_call: TRBJ1-2; v_call: TRBV4-2; d_call: NA; clone_size: few; cdr3_aa: CASSRGAGFGYGYTF; cdr3_nt: TGTGCCAGCAGCCGTGGGGCGGGTTTCGGCTATGGCTACACCTTC
j_call: TRBJ2-1; v_call: TRBV18; d_call: NA; clone_size: NA; cdr3_aa: CASSPPYRNNEQFF; cdr3_nt: TGTGCCAGCTCACCACCATACAGGAACAATGAGCAGTTCTTC
j_call: TRBJ1-2; v_call: TRBV7-9; d_call: NA; clone_size: few; cdr3_aa: CASSLDGMRGEINGYTF; cdr3_nt: TGTGCCAGCAGCTTAGACGGAATGCGTGGGGAGATCAATGGCTACACCTTC
j_call: TRBJ2-1; v_call: TRBV15; d_call: NA; clone_size: NA; cdr3_aa: CATSRGPSDNEQFF; cdr3_nt: TGTGCCACCAGCAGAGGCCCCTCAGACAATGAGCAGTTCTTC
j_call: TRBJ2-3; v_call: TRBV20-1; d_call: NA; clone_size: few; cdr3_aa: CSARSPDTNLRYTQYF; cdr3_nt: TGCAGTGCTAGAAGTCCGGATACGAACCTAAGATATACGCAGTATTTT
j_call: TRBJ2-6; v_call: TRBV2; d_call: TRBD2; clone_size: NA; cdr3_aa: CAISSPGTSRLSGANVLTF; cdr3_nt: TGTGCCATCAGTTCCCCCGGGACTAGCCGCCTCTCTGGGGCCAACGTCCTGACTTTC
j_call: TRBJ2-7; v_call: TRBV4-1; d_call: NA; clone_size: NA; cdr3_aa: CASSQDLLGRANEQYF; cdr3_nt: TGCGCCAGCAGCCAAGATTTACTTGGCAGGGCGAACGAGCAGTACTTC
j_call: TRBJ2-7; v_call: TRBV3-1; d_call: NA; clone_size: NA; cdr3_aa: CASSRRDGRDYEQYF; cdr3_nt: TGTGCCAGCAGCCGCCGGGACGGGAGAGACTACGAGCAGTACTTC
j_call: TRBJ2-7; v_call: TRBV6-5; d_call: NA; clone_size: NA; cdr3_aa: CASGYSGQTYPYEQYF; cdr3_nt: TGTGCCAGCGGTTACTCTGGGCAAACATATCCCTACGAGCAGTACTTC
j_call: TRBJ2-3; v_call: TRBV5-4; d_call: NA; clone_size: NA; cdr3_aa: CASNFPGEDTQYF; cdr3_nt: TGTGCCAGCAACTTCCCCGGGGAAGATACGCAGTATTTT
j_call: TRBJ2-3; v_call: TRBV5-1; d_call: NA; clone_size: many; cdr3_aa: CASSLEADRPSTDTQYF; cdr3_nt: TGCGCCAGCAGCTTGGAGGCAGACCGACCGAGCACAGATACGCAGTATTTT